This is a list of T cell receptor beta chains from one sample in a study of cytomegalovirus exposure and HLA in healthy donors. Libraries were prepared by immunoSEQ multiplex PCR; TCRdb keeps only in-frame clonotypes and omits some of them. The sample carries fewer than 350,000 clones, 70% to 90% recorded once. The specimen sequenced was PBMCs. The receptor set was obtained from a young woman in good health and CMV-seronegative. Both conserved end residues are trimmed from each CDR3.

V gene: TRBV2
CDR3 protein: ASPKREGAF

V gene: TRBV9
CDR3 protein: ASSVGLTSGSYNEQF

V gene: TRBV6-5
CDR3 protein: ASSPAGQGFSGYT

V gene: TRBV7-8
CDR3 protein: ASSPPGQRYTEAF

V gene: TRBV7-9
CDR3 protein: ASSPIRGGTGELF

V gene: TRBV7-2
CDR3 protein: ASGTRSGQETQY

V gene: TRBV4-3
CDR3 protein: ASSQGANSYNEQF

V gene: TRBV6-5
CDR3 protein: ASRTGNFNQPQH

V gene: TRBV4-1
CDR3 protein: ASSQGQVIYNEQF

V gene: TRBV5-1
CDR3 protein: ASWAGSDPYRETQY

V gene: TRBV5-6
CDR3 protein: ASSFSAGGFGYT

V gene: TRBV19
CDR3 protein: ASHAGAYGYT

V gene: TRBV5-4
CDR3 protein: ASNTYGTESSYEQY

V gene: TRBV7-6
CDR3 protein: ASSLDPGSYEQY

V gene: TRBV9
CDR3 protein: ASSQGGQRYEQY

V gene: TRBV27
CDR3 protein: ASSSTGRRWAQH